The 9 T cell receptor beta chains below come from one sample, sequenced in a study of blood T cell repertoires in COVID-19. TCRdb keeps only in-frame clones here, not all; method: immunoSEQ multiplex PCR. Of around 82,000 clones in the sample, about nine tenths were seen once. The sample comprised peripheral blood. The receptor source for this set is a man in his 70s with active or convalescent COVID-19.

This chain uses TRBV15 with TRBJ1-2; D uncertain. Trimming pared 1 base from V and 5 bases from J, leaving 11 bases between. The CDR3 sequence is 14 residues long. Germline V gene lookup returns CDR1 LNHNV and CDR2 YYDKDF (reference sequence). Here the CDR3 DNA reads TGTGCCACCAGCAGAGGGAGGGTTCGTTATGGCTACACCTTC. Protein sequence: CATSRGRVRYGYTF.

This clone was seen just once. The chain couples TRBV2 to TRBJ1-5; D might be TRBD1 (6 bases). Germline CDR1 SNHLY, CDR2 FYNNEI. The CDR3 has 13 residues. Trimming left V 5 bases short and J 5 bases short, with 10 bases between. The CDR3 sequence: CASSSGGHQPQHF. CDR3 DNA: TGTGCCAGCAGTTCCGGGGGGCATCAGCCCCAGCATTTT.

This clone was detected a few times. This rearrangement joins TRBV7-6 to TRBJ2-1, with 7 bases aligning to TRBD2. The CDR3 is 14 amino acids. Germline assignment: CDR1 SGHVS and CDR2 FNYEAQ. Trimming took 2 bases from V and 6 from J; bases not matched to a gene: 4. The CDR3 DNA reads as TGTGCCAGCAGCTTATTAGGGGAGGGCAATGAGCAGTTCTTC. It codes for CASSLLGEGNEQFF.

The chain links TRBV18 to TRBJ1-1; no firm D call. The CDR3 is 14 residues long. Germline assignment: CDR1 KGHSH and CDR2 LQKENI. Trimming left V 1 base short and J 0 bases short, with 6 bases between. The CDR3, as DNA: TGTGCCAGCTCACCACAGTCGGTGAACACTGAAGCTTTCTTT. This encodes CASSPQSVNTEAFF.

The chain combines TRBV3-1 (or the pseudogene TRBV3-2) with TRBJ1-2, with 9 bases identical to TRBD1. The CDR3 length is 14 residues. Losses at the gene ends were 6 bases for V and 4 bases for J; bases not matched to a gene: 6. Germline assignment: CDR1 LGHDT and CDR2 YNNKEL (reference sequence). The CDR3, as DNA: TGTGCCAGCAGTCAACAGGGGGCTAGCTATGGCTACACCTTC. It encodes CASSQQGASYGYTF.

The chain carries TRBV12-3 or TRBV12-4 and TRBJ2-5; tentative D call: TRBD1 (6 bases). V lost 7 bases and J lost 1, with 10 bases in between. The CDR3 runs to 13 residues. The CDR3 nucleotides are TGTGCCAGCAAGGGGGACCTCCAAGAGACCCAGTACTTC. Translated, it gives CASKGDLQETQYF.

The V gene is TRBV5-4, the J gene TRBJ2-3, with D tentatively TRBD2 (7 bases). The CDR3 spans 14 residues. Germline CDR1 reads SGHNT; CDR2 reads YYREEE (reference sequence). V lost 4 bases to trimming and J lost 5 bases, with 14 bases between them. CDR3 DNA sequence: TGTGCCAGCAGCCGAGGGGGGGCCCTAGATACGCAGTATTTT. It is translated as CASSRGGALDTQYF. The variable domain in full, completed from reference TRBV5-4 and TRBJ2-3, reads ETGVTQSPTHLIKTRGQQVTLRCSSQSGHNTVSWYQQALGQGPQFIFQYYREEENGRGNFPPRFSGLQFPNYSSELNVNALELDDSALYLCASSRGGALDTQYFGPGTRLTVL.

This clone was observed a single time. This chain uses TRBV4-1 with TRBJ2-7; 8 bases fit TRBD2. J was trimmed by 6 bases and V by 4 bases; bases with no gene match: 20. The CDR3 length is 18 residues. CDR1 and CDR2 from the germline V gene are MGHRA and YSYEKL. The CDR3 bases are TGCGCCAGCAGCCGCGGCTCCCTGGGGGGGACCGCGGGAGGCGAGCAGTACTTC. Its protein product is CASSRGSLGGTAGGEQYF.

This clone is judged medium-sized. The chain has TRBV19 and TRBJ1-1; D unresolved. Trimming left V 2 bases short and J 5 bases short, with 12 bases between. This CDR3 comprises 14 residues. Germline CDR1 reads LNHDA; CDR2 reads SQIVND (reference sequence). The CDR3 reads CASSISGPGTEAFF. The DNA of the CDR3 is TGTGCCAGTAGTATATCAGGCCCGGGGACTGAAGCTTTCTTT. Full variable domain (rest looked up from reference TRBV19 and TRBJ1-1): DGGITQSPKYLFRKEGQNVTLSCEQNLNHDAMYWYRQDPGQGLRLIYYSQIVNDFQKGDIAEGYSVSREKKESFPLTVTSAQKNPTAFYLCASSISGPGTEAFFGQGTRLTVV.